The sequence of this T cell receptor (beta chain) was determined in a study of beta chain features in type 1 diabetes. Study results and caveats: Cells with high TCR expression could be over-represented by cDNA sequencing. All four CD4+ subsets from Type 1 diabetes patients carried moderately but significantly shorter TCRB CDR3s. TCRB repertoires of naive, central memory and Treg cells appeared more similar among patients than among healthy donors.

V was clipped by 6 bases and J by 4 bases, with 13 bases between them. Germline CDR1 SNHLY, CDR2 FYNNEI. The CDR3 consists of 14 residues. In total, each donor contributed a single heparinised blood draw that averaged about 100 mL. Via the markers CD45RO/CCR7/CD25/CD127/CD95/CD27, stem cell-like memory, regulatory, central memory and naive CD4+ cells were sorted. The entirety of the isolated RNA underwent reverse transcription, so expressed TCRB transcripts were sequenced. Data came from immunoSEQ multiplex PCR; TCRdb stores just in-frame clones and leaves some out. The table shows roughly 220,000 clones, with about a sixth occurring only once. Notes on this clone: As yet, its antigen is unknown.

The chain uses TRBV2 and TRBJ1-5; maybe TRBD1 (6 bases). Sequenced material: naive CD4+ T cells from blood. The receptor was isolated from a man aged 30 to 45 with type 1 diabetes. The CDR3 nucleotides read TGTGCCAGCAGCGCCTACAGGGAAAATCAGCCCCAGCATTTT. Translating it yields CASSAYRENQPQHF.